The 20 T cell receptor beta chains presented below share a single source sample, sequenced in a study of blood T cell repertoires in COVID-19. Profiling relied on immunoSEQ multiplex PCR, and the TCRdb table lists in-frame clones only, not all of them. The sample includes a few hundred thousand clones, 84% of them seen just once. Sequencing used PBMCs or T cells enriched from blood (not recorded which). These TCRs come from a woman in her thirties or forties who had recovered from COVID-19.

The gene calls are TRBV5-1 and TRBJ1-5, with a tentative D call TRBD1 (5 bases). The V end lost 0 bases, the J end lost 9 bases, and 10 bases lay between the germline ends. CDR1 and CDR2 from the germline V gene are SGHRS and YFSETQ. This CDR3 has 13 amino acids. CDR3 nucleotides: TGCGCCAGCAGCTTGGCCTCGCAGGGGCCCCAGCATTTT. As protein: CASSLASQGPQHF.

This chain joins TRBV11-2 and TRBJ2-1; the match to TRBD2 covers 8 bases. This CDR3 is 16 amino acids long. The junction had 5 bases not matched to a gene; V was cut back by 4 bases and J by 0 bases. The germline CDR1 and CDR2 sequences are SGHAT and FQNNGV. The CDR3 here is CASSSLAGSSYNEQFF. As DNA, the CDR3 is TGTGCCAGCAGCTCGCTAGCGGGTAGCTCCTACAATGAGCAGTTCTTC. The variable domain in full, with the rest retrieved from reference TRBV11-2 and TRBJ2-1, is EAGVAQSPRYKIIEKRQSVAFWCNPISGHATLYWYQQILGQGPKLLIQFQNNGVVDDSQLPKDRFSAERLKGVDSTLKIQPAKLEDSAVYLCASSSLAGSSYNEQFFGPGTRLTVL.

V usage is TRBV6-5 and J usage is TRBJ1-2; tentatively, D is TRBD1 (5 bases). The length of the CDR3 is 11 residues. V was shortened by 7 bases and J by 8 bases, with 11 bases between the two germline ends. Germline V gene data show CDR1 as MNHEY and CDR2 as SVGAGI. In nucleotides, the CDR3 is TGTGCCAGCACCGAAGGGGTCGGCTACACCTTC. Residues: CASTEGVGYTF.

The count of this clone is one. The same CDR3 also results from other DNA sequences found in this sample. V gene TRBV27 combines with J gene TRBJ1-5; possible D gene TRBD1, 6 bases. V lost 5 bases and J lost 4, with 12 bases in between. The germline V gene encodes CDR1 MNHEY and CDR2 SMNVEV (reference sequence). The CDR3 sequence is 14 residues long. The CDR3 DNA follows: TGTGCCAGCAGTCTCCGGGACACTAATCAGCCCCAGCATTTT. Amino acid sequence: CASSLRDTNQPQHF.

The V and J genes are TRBV7-2 and TRBJ2-7, with TRBD2 as a possible D gene (5 bases). V was trimmed by 2 bases and J by 5 bases, leaving 10 bases between them. CDR1 is SGHTA and CDR2 is FQGNSA in the germline V gene. CDR3 length: 13 residues. CDR3: CASSLPGSHEQYV. The CDR3 DNA is TGTGCCAGCAGCTTACCTGGGAGCCACGAGCAGTACGTC.

For the CDR3, the DNA is TGTGCCAGCAGCCGGGACAGGGCGAGGGAGCAGTACTTC. This encodes CASSRDRAREQYF. This chain uses TRBV5-5 with TRBJ2-7; 9 bases line up with TRBD1. The CDR3 consists of 13 residues. Losses at the gene ends were 4 bases for V and 7 bases for J; bases not matched to a gene: 6. Germline loops: CDR1 SGHKS, CDR2 YYEKEE (reference sequence).

This clone occurred once. J is TRBJ1-4 and V is TRBV28; tentatively, D is TRBD1 (6 bases). The CDR3 extends over 15 amino acids. Trimming took off 1 base at V and 0 bases at J, with 6 bases between the two ends. The V gene's germline CDR1 is MDHEN and CDR2 SYDVKM. This CDR3 is CASSLSGATNEKLFF. For the CDR3, the DNA is TGTGCCAGCAGTTTATCAGGGGCAACTAATGAAAAACTGTTTTTT. The full variable domain, rest sourced from reference TRBV28 and TRBJ1-4, is DVKVTQSSRYLVKRTGEKVFLECVQDMDHENMFWYRQDPGLGLRLIYFSYDVKMKEKGDIPEGYSVSREKKERFSLILESASTNQTSMYLCASSLSGATNEKLFFGSGTQLSVL.

The chain joins TRBV5-5 to TRBJ2-1, with 14 bases identical to TRBD2. The CDR3 consists of 17 residues. J gave up 10 bases and V 3 bases, and 12 bases lay outside the gene matches. From germline, CDR1 is SGHKS and CDR2 YYEKEE (reference sequence). CDR3: CASSWSYPGLAGDEQFF. For the CDR3, the DNA is TGTGCCAGCAGCTGGAGTTATCCGGGACTAGCGGGAGACGAGCAGTTCTTC.

The chain uses TRBV6-4 and TRBJ1-2; D may be TRBD1 (5 bases). V lost 5 bases to trimming and J lost 0 bases, with 13 bases between them. CDR1 and CDR2 from the germline V gene are MRHNA and SNTAGT. The CDR3 covers 15 residues. The CDR3 DNA reads TGTGCCAGCAGTCCAGGGCTGGGCTCTAACTATGGCTACACCTTC. This encodes CASSPGLGSNYGYTF.

The J gene is TRBJ2-7, the V gene TRBV5-6; D not certain. The CDR3 length is 14 residues. Per germline, CDR1 SGHDT and CDR2 YYEEEE. Trimming pared 0 bases from V and 0 bases from J, leaving 7 bases between. Written as DNA, the CDR3 is TGTGCCAGCAGCTTGGGGTGGAGCTCCTACGAGCAGTACGTC. As protein: CASSLGWSSYEQYV.

The DNA for the CDR3 is TGTGCCAGTAGTCGACAACGCCAAGAGACCCAGTACTTC. It yields the protein CASSRQRQETQYF. This chain uses TRBV19 with TRBJ2-5; D gene unclear. CDR1 LNHDA and CDR2 SQIVND come from the germline V gene (reference sequence). The V and J ends lost 5 bases and 1 base respectively, with 8 bases between them. This CDR3 spans 13 amino acids.

The chain uses TRBV30 and TRBJ2-3, with D perhaps TRBD2 (6 bases). Looked up from germline, CDR1 is GTSNPN and CDR2 is SVGIG (reference sequence). The CDR3 is 12 residues long. The V end was cut by 4 bases, the J end by 3 bases, with 8 bases between. The CDR3 is CAWTGVTDTQYF. The DNA for the CDR3 is TGTGCCTGGACGGGGGTGACAGATACGCAGTATTTT. Together with reference TRBV30 and TRBJ2-3, the CDR3 gives the full variable domain: SQTIHQWPATLVQPVGSPLSLECTVEGTSNPNLYWYRQAAGRGLQLLFYSVGIGQISSEVPQNLSASRPQDRQFILSSKKLLLSDSGFYLCAWTGVTDTQYFGPGTRLTVL.

In this sample, this clone turned up a few times. The chain uses TRBV6-1 and TRBJ1-6; D gene uncertain. There are 15 residues in the CDR3. Germline lookup yields CDR1 MNHNS and CDR2 SASEGT. The V end lost 3 bases, the J end lost 2 bases, and 8 bases lay between the germline ends. This CDR3 reads CASSDQTAYNSPLHF. CDR3 bases: TGTGCCAGCAGTGATCAAACAGCCTATAATTCACCCCTCCACTTT.

The chain uses TRBV30 and TRBJ1-2, with D unclear. Germline V gives CDR1 GTSNPN, CDR2 SVGIG (reference sequence). The CDR3 covers 14 residues. V lost 8 bases, J lost 7 bases, and 23 bases lay in between. The DNA for the CDR3 is TGTGCCGGACGAACCCCCCTGGAGGGCGGTGGCTACACCTTC. Protein product: CAGRTPLEGGGYTF.

J is TRBJ2-7 and V is TRBV5-1, with TRBD2 matching 9 bases. J gave up 8 bases and V 4 bases, and 16 bases lay outside the gene matches. Germline V lookup: CDR1 SGHRS, CDR2 YFSETQ. The CDR3 sequence is 16 residues long. The CDR3 region is CASSIKLAGALNKQYV. The CDR3 DNA sequence: TGCGCCAGCAGCATCAAACTAGCGGGTGCACTCAACAAGCAGTACGTC.

CDR3 nucleotides: TGTGCCAGCAGCTCAGGGACTAGCAGAAACACCGGGGAGCTGTTTTTT. This codes for CASSSGTSRNTGELFF. The chain recombines TRBV5-4 with TRBJ2-2, with 9 bases identical to TRBD2. V was pared by 3 bases and J by 2 bases, with 5 bases of the junction left unmatched. The CDR3 consists of 16 residues. CDR1 and CDR2 from the germline V gene are SGHNT and YYREEE (reference sequence).

The J gene is TRBJ1-3, the V gene TRBV5-5; D may be TRBD1 (5 bases). V gave up 4 bases and J gave up 7 bases, with 15 bases separating them. CDR3 length equals 14 residues. Germline V gene sequence: CDR1 SGHKS, CDR2 YYEKEE (reference sequence). This CDR3 reads CASSQHLGRNTIYF. CDR3 DNA sequence: TGTGCCAGCAGCCAACATTTGGGGCGGAACACCATATATTTT. The entire variable domain, with the rest obtained from reference TRBV5-5 and TRBJ1-3, is as follows: DAGVTQSPTHLIKTRGQQVTLRCSPISGHKSVSWYQQVLGQGPQFIFQYYEKEERGRGNFPDRFSARQFPNYSSELNVNALLLGDSALYLCASSQHLGRNTIYFGEGSWLTVV.

The chain carries TRBV7-2 and TRBJ2-1; possibly TRBD1 for D (5 bases). V was cut by 5 bases and J by 2 bases, with 10 bases left in between. CDR1 and CDR2 (germline): SGHTA, FQGNSA. This CDR3 has 14 amino acids. The CDR3 DNA follows: TGTGCCAGCAGCCCAGGGATAACCTACAATGAGCAGTTCTTC. It yields the protein CASSPGITYNEQFF.

This clone has a single count. The rearrangement links TRBV28 to TRBJ1-1; no reliable D call. Germline loops: CDR1 MDHEN, CDR2 SYDVKM. V was cut by 5 bases and J by 1 base, with 11 bases left in between. The CDR3 sequence is 14 residues long. This CDR3 reads CASSHGSANTEAFF. CDR3 coding DNA: TGTGCCAGCAGTCACGGGAGCGCGAACACTGAAGCTTTCTTT. The full variable domain, rest sourced from reference TRBV28 and TRBJ1-1, is DVKVTQSSRYLVKRTGEKVFLECVQDMDHENMFWYRQDPGLGLRLIYFSYDVKMKEKGDIPEGYSVSREKKERFSLILESASTNQTSMYLCASSHGSANTEAFFGQGTRLTVV.

CDR3 residues: CASSLDGGGGRAILNEQFF. The CDR3 DNA is TGTGCCAGCAGCTTGGATGGTGGAGGCGGGAGGGCCATTTTAAATGAGCAGTTCTTC. This chain connects TRBV5-4 to TRBJ2-1; 9 bases are shared with TRBD2. The CDR3 runs 19 residues. With V trimmed by 0 bases and J by 7 bases, 17 bases remained unmatched. Germline CDR1 reads SGHNT; CDR2 reads YYREEE (reference sequence).